Presented here are 18 T cell receptor beta chains from one specimen sequenced in a study of monozygotic twins with cystic fibrosis. The data were produced by immunoSEQ multiplex PCR, yet TCRdb's version contains in-frame clones alone and is incomplete. The sample contains under 40,000 clones, 95% to 98% of which appear only once. The sample was blood. The receptors come from a girl between 2 and 10 years old with cystic fibrosis.

This chain uses TRBV30 with TRBJ2-7; TRBD2 might be the D (6 bases). This CDR3 contains 15 residues. Per germline, CDR1 GTSNPN and CDR2 SVGIG (reference sequence). V gave up 1 base and J gave up 0 bases, with 13 bases separating them. The CDR3 is CAWSGGSGLSYEQYF. The CDR3 nucleotides read TGTGCCTGGAGTGGAGGTAGCGGCCTCTCCTACGAGCAGTACTTC.

This sequence joins TRBV6-5 and TRBJ2-4; D might be TRBD1 (5 bases). The CDR3 contains 14 residues. CDR1 MNHEY and CDR2 SVGAGI come from the germline V gene. Between the trimmed V and J ends, which lost 6 bases and 6 bases, there was a span of 15 bases. In DNA, the CDR3 is TGTGCCAGCAGCTCCTACGACAGCTCAAACATTCAGTACTTC. Translation gives CASSSYDSSNIQYF.

The genes are TRBV7-9 and TRBJ1-2; D remains unclear. The V and J ends lost 5 bases and 0 bases respectively, with 7 bases between them. Germline loops: CDR1 SEHNR, CDR2 FQNEAQ (reference sequence). This CDR3 comprises 13 residues. The CDR3, as DNA: TGTGCCAGCAGCGCACAGACTAACTATGGCTACACCTTC. This codes for CASSAQTNYGYTF.

The chain links TRBV6-1 to TRBJ1-3; D is ambiguous. Germline V gene lookup returns CDR1 MNHNS and CDR2 SASEGT. The CDR3 is 15 residues long. V lost 1 base to trimming and J lost 4 bases, with 11 bases between them. The CDR3 bases are TGTGCCAGCAGTGAAGAGGGTGGACCAGGAAACACCATATATTTT. It yields the protein CASSEEGGPGNTIYF.

The gene calls are TRBV9 and TRBJ1-1; D is unclear. The germline V and J ends were trimmed by 2 bases and 1 base, with 9 bases remaining between them. Germline lookup yields CDR1 SGDLS and CDR2 YYNGEE. The CDR3 extends over 14 amino acids. This chain's CDR3 is CASSVDGPNTEAFF. The CDR3 DNA reads TGTGCCAGCAGCGTCGACGGGCCGAACACTGAAGCTTTCTTT.

The chain joins TRBV5-1 to TRBJ1-1; D remains ambiguous. The CDR3 contains 14 residues. Germline loops: CDR1 SGHRS, CDR2 YFSETQ. V shed 0 bases and J shed 4 bases, with 10 bases lying between them. The CDR3 reads CASSLEGASTEAFF. The CDR3 region has the DNA TGCGCCAGCAGCTTGGAGGGTGCAAGCACTGAAGCTTTCTTT.

The rearrangement links TRBV25-1 to TRBJ2-1; the D is unclear. Germline V gene lookup returns CDR1 MGHDK and CDR2 SYGVNS. The V end was cut by 3 bases, the J end by 4 bases, with 7 bases between. CDR3 size: 13 residues. CDR3 sequence: CASSDLPYNEQFF. The CDR3 coding sequence is TGTGCCAGCAGTGACCTCCCTTACAATGAGCAGTTCTTC.

This clone was seen just once. The V and J genes are TRBV10-3 and TRBJ2-2, with 10 bases identical to TRBD2. The CDR3 has 16 amino acids. Germline V lookup: CDR1 ENHRY, CDR2 SYGVKD. J was trimmed by 4 bases and V by 10 bases; bases with no gene match: 12. CDR3 loop: CASTWGTSATTGELFF. The CDR3 nucleotides read TGTGCCAGCACCTGGGGGACTAGCGCTACCACCGGGGAGCTGTTTTTT.

This clone came up once. This chain uses TRBV6-1 with TRBJ2-1; 7 nucleotides match TRBD2. The germline V gene has CDR1 MNHNS and CDR2 SASEGT. Unmatched junction bases numbered 7, after V lost 8 bases and J lost 3 bases. CDR3 length: 14 amino acids. The CDR3 nucleotides are TGTGCCAGCTGCCCCGGGGGGATCTACAATGAGCAGTTCTTC. This gives the protein CASCPGGIYNEQFF.

The V and J genes are TRBV5-1 and TRBJ1-3; D may be TRBD1 (6 bases). The CDR3 extends over 16 amino acids. Trimming left V 4 bases short and J 1 base short, with 15 bases between. Looked up from germline, CDR1 is SGHRS and CDR2 is YFSETQ. In DNA, the CDR3 is TGCGCCAGCAGCAAGACAGGCGACTCATCTGGAAACACCATATATTTT. It is translated as CASSKTGDSSGNTIYF.

The J gene is TRBJ1-4, the V gene TRBV9; no clear D gene. The CDR3 totals 14 residues. V was pared by 4 bases and J by 3 bases, with 10 bases between. CDR1 and CDR2 (germline): SGDLS, YYNGEE. The CDR3 DNA is TGTGCCAGCAGCCTGGGGAGGGCTAATGAAAAACTGTTTTTT. Amino acid sequence: CASSLGRANEKLFF.

This clone was observed a single time. The chain carries TRBV19 and TRBJ1-2; perhaps TRBD1 as D (6 bases). Trimming cost V 7 bases and J 2 bases, with 8 bases left between them. Germline V gene sequence: CDR1 LNHDA, CDR2 SQIVND (reference sequence). This CDR3 spans 12 amino acids. CDR3 coding DNA: TGTGCCAGTACGGGGGGCAACTATGGCTACACCTTC. It yields the protein CASTGGNYGYTF.

The genes are TRBV5-1 and TRBJ2-7; the D gene is possibly TRBD1 (6 bases). Looked up from germline, CDR1 is SGHRS and CDR2 is YFSETQ. Trimming stripped 0 bases from V and 3 bases from J, with 10 bases between. This CDR3 has 14 residues. The chain's CDR3 is CASSLGQVDYEQYF. CDR3 bases: TGCGCCAGCAGCTTGGGACAGGTAGACTACGAGCAGTACTTC.

The chain combines TRBV27 with TRBJ2-1; D not certain. CDR3 length equals 14 residues. V lost 5 bases and J lost 4, with 12 bases in between. The germline gives CDR1 MNHEY, CDR2 SMNVEV (reference sequence). The DNA of the CDR3 is TGTGCCAGCAGTCTTCCTAGGCCATACAATGAGCAGTTCTTC. Residues: CASSLPRPYNEQFF.

The chain uses TRBV29-1 and TRBJ2-5; 9 bases are a match to TRBD1. Unmatched junction bases numbered 10, after V lost 3 bases and J lost 5 bases. Germline V gene data show CDR1 as SQVTM and CDR2 as ANQGSEA. The CDR3 length is 15 residues. The CDR3, as DNA: TGCAGCGTTGACTTATTACAGGGGGCGGGGGAGACCCAGTACTTC. This encodes CSVDLLQGAGETQYF.

CDR3 DNA sequence: TGTGCCAGCAGTGGGGGACTAGCGGGCAATGAGCAGTTCTTC. Its protein product is CASSGGLAGNEQFF. This chain joins TRBV6-1 and TRBJ2-1, with 12 bases identical to TRBD2. V trimming: 4 bases; J trimming: 6 bases; junction bases outside the gene matches: 1. The CDR3 has 14 residues. CDR1 is MNHNS and CDR2 is SASEGT in the germline V gene.

The chain recombines TRBV9 with TRBJ2-5; D gene uncertain. The V end lost 0 bases, the J end lost 2 bases, and 5 bases lay between the germline ends. The CDR3 has 13 amino acids. CDR1 and CDR2 (germline): SGDLS, YYNGEE. CDR3 DNA sequence: TGTGCCAGCAGCGTAGGGGTACAAGAGACCCAGTACTTC. Protein product: CASSVGVQETQYF. Together with reference TRBV9 and TRBJ2-5, the CDR3 gives the full variable domain: DSGVTQTPKHLITATGQRVTLRCSPRSGDLSVYWYQQSLDQGLQFLIQYYNGEERAKGNILERFSAQQFPDLHSELNLSSLELGDSALYFCASSVGVQETQYFGPGTRLLVL.

This sequence joins TRBV19 and TRBJ1-1; TRBD1 agrees at 12 bases. From germline, CDR1 is LNHDA and CDR2 SQIVND (reference sequence). V was clipped by 6 bases and J by 3 bases; unmatched bases: 11. The length of the CDR3 is 17 residues. DNA of the CDR3: TGTGCCAGTAGACCCGGGACAGGGGGCTATCGGGACACTGAAGCTTTCTTT. Translated, it gives CASRPGTGGYRDTEAFF.